This T cell receptor (beta chain) stems from a study of blood T cell repertoires in COVID-19. Overall study context: Samples taken during acute and convalescent COVID-19 were collected in the United States, Italy and Spain. The analysed material was cDNA or gDNA that came from T cells, B-cell-depleted T cells, or PBMCs.

Per the original data handling: Reference gene primer amplification yielded estimated nucleated cell counts. Repertoires were generated with immunoSEQ multiplex PCR, while TCRdb's copy carries only in-frame clones and drops some. The V and J calls and clone size were taken over from that table, and D and trimming were inferred from the DNA. In the table there are about 190,000 clones, over 80% of which are singletons. This CDR3 contains 12 residues. V lost 7 bases and J lost 4, with 11 bases in between. From germline, CDR1 is SGHRS and CDR2 YFSETQ. Sequencing was carried out using peripheral blood. The sequence derives from a woman aged 25 to 39 with acute or convalescent COVID-19. The J gene is TRBJ1-1, the V gene TRBV5-1; D possibly corresponds to TRBD1 (5 bases). The CDR3 DNA follows: TGCGCCAGCCGGGGCGGGAGCACTGAAGCTTTCTTT. Its translation: CASRGGSTEAFF.